Listed below are T cell receptor beta chains from one sample, sequenced in a study of CD8+CD57+ T cells in acquired aplastic anemia. In TCRdb, the reads were re-called with MiXCR into one record per CDR3 protein. The data contain about 160,000 distinct CDR3 sequences, less than 50% of them singletons. The material sequenced was sorted CD4+, CD8+, or CD8+CD57+ T cells (not recorded which) from PBMCs. These receptors were collected from a human donor with aplastic anemia. Both conserved end residues are part of each CDR3. D genes are given only for firm matches. Expanded clones are given a class, and other clones once, few, many or no size at all.

J: TRBJ2-1
size: many
V: TRBV5-4
D: TRBD2
DNA: TGTGCCAGCAGCTTGACTATAGCGGGACGCGGCCCCCCTTTCAATGAGCAGTTCTTC
CDR3: CASSLTIAGRGPPFNEQFF

J: TRBJ2-7
size: once
V: TRBV10-3
D: TRBD2
DNA: TGTGCCACCACTGAGCGGGAGACTTACGAGCAGTACTTC
CDR3: CATTERETYEQYF

J: TRBJ2-3
size: .
V: TRBV11-1
D: TRBD2
DNA: TGTGCCAGCAGCACCCTAGGACTAGCGGGAGAGGAGGACAGCACAGATACGCAGTATTTT
CDR3: CASSTLGLAGEEDSTDTQYF

J: TRBJ2-7
size: many
V: TRBV20-1
D: TRBD2
DNA: TGCAGTGCTTACTTAGACGGCGGGAGGGTCCCCTACGAGCAGTACTTC
CDR3: CSAYLDGGRVPYEQYF

J: TRBJ2-5
size: .
V: TRBV19
D: .
DNA: TGTGCCAGTACACTCGCGGAGACCCAGTACTTC
CDR3: CASTLAETQYF

J: TRBJ1-5
size: many
V: TRBV10-3
D: .
DNA: TGTGCCATCAGTGAGTCAACACCCACCAGCAATCAGCCCCAGCATTTT
CDR3: CAISESTPTSNQPQHF

J: TRBJ1-6
size: .
V: TRBV15
D: .
DNA: TGTGCCAGTACGGGTTGGGGGAATAATTCACCCCTCCACTTT
CDR3: CASTGWGNNSPLHF

J: TRBJ2-5
size: .
V: TRBV6-1
D: TRBD2
DNA: TGTGCCAGCAGTCTTACCCGACTAGCTACCCAAGAGACCCAGTACTTC
CDR3: CASSLTRLATQETQYF

J: TRBJ1-4
size: many
V: TRBV5-4
D: TRBD1
DNA: TGTGCCAGCAGCCCCGGACAGGCCATTAATGAAAAACTGTTTTTT
CDR3: CASSPGQAINEKLFF

J: TRBJ2-5
size: .
V: TRBV5-1
D: TRBD1
DNA: TGCGCCAGCAGCGGAGGGACAGGAGAAGAGACCCAGTACTTC
CDR3: CASSGGTGEETQYF

J: TRBJ1-2
size: many
V: TRBV19
D: .
DNA: TGTGCCAGTAGTTACCGCAGGACGGATGGCTACACCTTC
CDR3: CASSYRRTDGYTF

J: TRBJ2-7
size: .
V: TRBV24-1
D: .
DNA: TGTGCCACCAGTCGGGACTCCTACGAGCAGTACTTC
CDR3: CATSRDSYEQYF

J: TRBJ2-1
size: many
V: TRBV9
D: TRBD2
DNA: TGTGCCAGCAGCGTCGGTCTAGCGGGAGAGGGGTTCTTC
CDR3: CASSVGLAGEGFF

J: TRBJ1-2
size: many
V: TRBV9
D: .
DNA: TGTGCCAGTACTCCCAGGGCCGGGGACGGCTACACCTTC
CDR3: CASTPRAGDGYTF

J: TRBJ1-6
size: .
V: TRBV19
D: .
DNA: TGTGCCAGTAGTACACAGGGTTATAATTCACCCCTCCACTTT
CDR3: CASSTQGYNSPLHF

J: TRBJ1-6
size: .
V: TRBV19
D: .
DNA: TGTGCCAGTAGTATAGTCCCAGGAGGGAATTCACCCCTCCACTTT
CDR3: CASSIVPGGNSPLHF

J: TRBJ2-7
size: few
V: TRBV2
D: .
DNA: TGTGCCAGCGGAAGGGGCCCGTCCTACGAGCAGTACTTC
CDR3: CASGRGPSYEQYF

J: TRBJ1-6
size: once
V: TRBV14
D: .
DNA: TGTGCCAGCAGCCAAGACGGGGGTTCCATCTCACCCCTCCACTTT
CDR3: CASSQDGGSISPLHF

J: TRBJ2-1
size: .
V: TRBV4-1
D: .
DNA: TGCGCCAGCAGCCAAGCGGGCAGGGAACCCTACAATGAGCAGTTCTTC
CDR3: CASSQAGREPYNEQFF

J: TRBJ2-1
size: many
V: TRBV4-2
D: .
DNA: TGTGCCAGCAGCCAAGAGCGGGGCTACAATCAGCAGTTCTTC
CDR3: CASSQERGYNQQFF

J: TRBJ2-6
size: few
V: TRBV29-1
D: .
DNA: TGCAGCGTTGCTGGGGCCAACGTCCTGACTTTC
CDR3: CSVAGANVLTF

J: TRBJ2-5
size: .
V: TRBV7-6
D: .
DNA: TGTGCCAGCAGCTTAGGGGGGACCTTACAAGAGACCCAGTACTTC
CDR3: CASSLGGTLQETQYF

J: TRBJ1-6
size: .
V: TRBV7-9
D: TRBD1
DNA: TGTGCCAGCAGCTCTCAGGGGGACTCACCCCTCCACTTT
CDR3: CASSSQGDSPLHF

J: TRBJ1-1
size: .
V: TRBV6-1
D: TRBD1
DNA: TGTGCCAGCAGTCAACCGGGACAGGGACAATGGGGCACTGAAGCTTTCTTT
CDR3: CASSQPGQGQWGTEAFF

J: TRBJ2-7
size: many
V: TRBV11-3
D: TRBD2
DNA: TGTGCCAGCAGCTCCGTAGCGGGAGGACATGAGCAGTACTTC
CDR3: CASSSVAGGHEQYF

J: TRBJ2-1
size: .
V: TRBV7-9
D: .
DNA: TGTGCCAGCAGCCTCGGGCCTATCGGGAATGAGCAGTTCTTC
CDR3: CASSLGPIGNEQFF

J: TRBJ1-2
size: .
V: TRBV11-1
D: .
DNA: TGTGCCAGCAGCAACACCAAACAAACAGCCGCCTATGGCTACACCTTC
CDR3: CASSNTKQTAAYGYTF

J: TRBJ2-7
size: few
V: TRBV20-1
D: TRBD2
DNA: TGCAGTGCCGAGCGGGAGAGCGGAGGGGAGCAGTACTTC
CDR3: CSAERESGGEQYF

J: TRBJ1-6
size: few
V: TRBV20-1
D: TRBD1
DNA: TGCAGTGCTAGAGATTGGGACAGGTTTCCCCTCCACTTT
CDR3: CSARDWDRFPLHF

J: TRBJ2-7
size: many
V: TRBV11-2
D: .
DNA: TGTGCCAGCAGCCCCCTCGGGGTGGACGAGCAGTACTTC
CDR3: CASSPLGVDEQYF

J: TRBJ1-1
size: .
V: TRBV7-8
D: TRBD1
DNA: TGTGCCAGCAGGGACAGGGGATACACTGAAGCTTTCTTT
CDR3: CASRDRGYTEAFF

J: TRBJ1-1
size: .
V: TRBV11-2
D: .
DNA: TGTGCCAGCAGCTTTGGGGGACCACGGAACACTGAAGCTTTCTTT
CDR3: CASSFGGPRNTEAFF

J: TRBJ1-1
size: many
V: TRBV19
D: .
DNA: TGTGCCAGTAGGCCTACTACAGGGATCATGAACACTGAAGCTTTCTTT
CDR3: CASRPTTGIMNTEAFF

J: TRBJ2-7
size: .
V: TRBV10-2
D: .
DNA: TGCGCCAGCAGTGATCAAAGGGTACAGGTCCAACCCTACGAGCAGTACTTC
CDR3: CASSDQRVQVQPYEQYF

J: TRBJ1-1
size: many
V: TRBV19
D: .
DNA: TGTGCCAGTAGTTACAGCCGGACTGAAGCTTTCTTT
CDR3: CASSYSRTEAFF